The clone carrying this TCR beta chain has just a few counts. Amplified material comprised TCR beta CDR3 regions derived from RNA transcripts. An opening RT-PCR round employed HTBI primers and preceded a second-round multiplex PCR. TCRdb passed the multiplex PCR reads through MiXCR, listing each CDR3 protein once. The table shows over a million distinct CDR3 sequences, with about 38% occurring only once. Trimming took off 4 bases at V and 12 bases at J, with 12 bases between the two ends. CDR3 length equals 10 residues. Per the germline V gene, CDR1 is SQVTM and CDR2 is ANQGSEA. The data derive from a study of Graves' ophthalmopathy and Graves' hyperthyroidism.

The sequenced material came from peripheral blood or thyroid tissue (not recorded which). This TCR was sampled from an adult man with Graves' hyperthyroidism. The gene calls are TRBV29-1 and TRBJ1-2; no reliable D call. The CDR3 region is CSVARDLNTF. The CDR3, as DNA: TGCAGCGTTGCTCGGGATCTAAACACCTTC.